Below, 30 T cell receptor beta chains from the same sample are listed, as sequenced in a study of cytomegalovirus exposure and HLA in healthy donors (dated by TCRdb to between 2016 and 2019). The library was built by means of the immunoSEQ multiplex PCR assay. For the multiplex PCR, a mixture combining 60 forward primers for TCR Vbeta segments and 13 reverse primers for TCR Jbeta segments was used. Held by TCRdb, this immuneACCESS table contains in-frame sequences only and omits some clones. Under half of the omission traces to an unresolved V gene where checked; the cause of the rest is unknown. The sample profile shows about 57,000 clones; about 83% of them were found once. Around 4.1% of the sample goes to the ten largest clones. Sequencing used PBMCs. These receptors were obtained from a man younger than 40 in good health and CMV-seronegative.

This clone was counted only a few times. The rearrangement joins TRBV7-9 to TRBJ2-1; 10 bases agree with TRBD1. CDR1 is SEHNR and CDR2 is FQNEAQ in the germline V gene (reference sequence). The V segment lost 3 bases and the J segment 6 bases; nucleotides outside the gene matches: 14. This CDR3 is built from 18 residues. The CDR3 loop is CASSLDRGERRRGNEQFF. The CDR3 nucleotides are TGTGCCAGCAGCTTGGACAGGGGGGAGCGGAGGAGGGGCAATGAGCAGTTCTTC.

This sequence joins TRBV4-3 and TRBJ2-7, with D maybe TRBD1 (5 bases). The CDR3 has 13 residues. Germline V lookup: CDR1 LGHNA, CDR2 YSLEER. V was cut by 0 bases and J by 4 bases, with 7 bases left in between. This CDR3 reads CASSQDQGYEQYF. The DNA for the CDR3 is TGCGCCAGCAGCCAAGACCAGGGTTACGAGCAGTACTTC.

The V and J genes are TRBV9 and TRBJ2-3; 8 bases map to TRBD1. The CDR3 extends over 15 amino acids. V shed 2 bases and J 3 bases; nucleotides not matched to a gene: 5. Germline V gives CDR1 SGDLS, CDR2 YYNGEE. The CDR3 loop reads CASSVQGARTDTQYF. Written as DNA, the CDR3 is TGTGCCAGCAGCGTTCAGGGGGCTCGGACAGATACGCAGTATTTT.

The chain recombines TRBV7-9 with TRBJ2-1, with 12 bases identical to TRBD2. The CDR3 runs to 17 residues. V was clipped by 5 bases and J by 7 bases; unmatched bases: 12. Germline V gene sequence: CDR1 SEHNR, CDR2 FQNEAQ (reference sequence). The CDR3 sequence is CASSLRLAGDLPNEQFF. The CDR3 DNA reads TGTGCCAGCAGCCTCAGACTAGCGGGAGACCTTCCAAATGAGCAGTTCTTC.

The V gene is TRBV7-8, the J gene TRBJ1-1; 9 bases are shared with TRBD1. This CDR3 contains 16 residues. Trimming removed 5 bases from V and 4 bases from J; junction bases left unmatched: 11. In germline, CDR1 is SGHVS, CDR2 FQNEAQ. CDR3 loop: CASSRVPGQGPTEAFF. The CDR3 DNA is TGTGCCAGCAGCCGTGTTCCGGGACAGGGCCCCACTGAAGCTTTCTTT. Full variable domain (missing parts from reference TRBV7-8 and TRBJ1-1): GAGVSQSPRYKVAKRGQDVALRCDPISGHVSLFWYQQALGQGPEFLTYFQNEAQLDKSGLPSDRFFAERPEGSVSTLKIQRTQQEDSAVYLCASSRVPGQGPTEAFFGQGTRLTVV.

V usage is TRBV5-1 and J usage is TRBJ1-2; no firm D call. The CDR3 has 14 residues. With 0 bases removed from V and 7 bases from J, the gap between germline ends came to 13 bases. Germline assignment: CDR1 SGHRS and CDR2 YFSETQ. CDR3 coding DNA: TGCGCCAGCAGCTTGGTCCAAGGCAGGCCTGGCTACACCTTC. Its translation: CASSLVQGRPGYTF. The full variable domain, rest sourced from reference TRBV5-1 and TRBJ1-2, is KAGVTQTPRYLIKTRGQQVTLSCSPISGHRSVSWYQQTPGQGLQFLFEYFSETQRNKGNFPGRFSGRQFSNSRSEMNVSTLELGDSALYLCASSLVQGRPGYTFGSGTRLTVV.

V usage is TRBV27 and J usage is TRBJ2-2; D call uncertain. Germline loops: CDR1 MNHEY, CDR2 SMNVEV (reference sequence). V gave up 1 base and J gave up 6 bases, with 6 bases separating them. There are 13 residues in the CDR3. CDR3 DNA: TGTGCCAGCAGTTTATTAAAGCCCGGGGAGCTGTTTTTT. This gives the protein CASSLLKPGELFF.

The chain uses TRBV27 and TRBJ2-1; TRBD1 matches 8 bases. V lost 3 bases and J lost 8; bases outside the gene matches: 9. Germline loops: CDR1 MNHEY, CDR2 SMNVEV (reference sequence). This CDR3 contains 15 residues. This CDR3 is CASSFLSGGADEQFF. The CDR3 coding sequence is TGTGCCAGCAGTTTCCTGTCAGGGGGCGCGGATGAGCAGTTCTTC.

This chain joins TRBV10-3 and TRBJ2-7; D is ambiguous. The CDR3 is 12 residues long. The ends were cut back, 3 bases at V and 2 bases at J, with 5 bases in the middle. Germline-derived CDR1 and CDR2 are ENHRY and SYGVKD. Here the CDR3 DNA reads TGTGCCATCAGTGATGGGCCCTACGAGCAGTACTTC. Its protein is CAISDGPYEQYF.

The genes are TRBV5-1 and TRBJ2-7; 7 bases align to TRBD1. This CDR3 is built from 14 residues. V was pared by 1 base and J by 5 bases, with 6 bases of the junction left unmatched. Germline loops: CDR1 SGHRS, CDR2 YFSETQ. The CDR3 is CASSLYDRAHEQYF. As DNA, the CDR3 is TGCGCCAGCAGCTTGTATGACAGGGCCCACGAGCAGTACTTC.

V gene TRBV10-3 combines with J gene TRBJ2-1; 10 bases are a match to TRBD1. This CDR3 region has 16 residues. Trimming removed 3 bases from V and 4 bases from J; junction bases left unmatched: 6. Germline V CDR1 and CDR2: ENHRY, SYGVKD. CDR3 in amino acids: CAISDYRDRGYNEQFF. The DNA of the CDR3 is TGTGCCATCAGTGACTATCGGGACAGGGGATACAATGAGCAGTTCTTC.

The chain combines TRBV7-9 with TRBJ2-4; TRBD2 aligns across 10 bases. Germline V lookup: CDR1 SEHNR, CDR2 FQNEAQ (reference sequence). J was trimmed by 6 bases and V by 5 bases; bases with no gene match: 4. The CDR3 runs 14 residues. This CDR3 reads CASSTGLAINIQYF. The CDR3 coding sequence is TGTGCCAGCAGCACGGGACTAGCGATAAACATTCAGTACTTC. Full variable domain (remainder filled in from reference TRBV7-9 and TRBJ2-4): DTGVSQNPRHKITKRGQNVTFRCDPISEHNRLYWYRQTLGQGPEFLTYFQNEAQLEKSRLLSDRFSAERPKGSFSTLEIQRTEQGDSAMYLCASSTGLAINIQYFGAGTRLSVL.

This chain joins TRBV6-1 and TRBJ2-6; possibly TRBD2 for D (5 bases). CDR3 size: 15 residues. Per the germline V gene, CDR1 is MNHNS and CDR2 is SASEGT. Trimming took 5 bases from V and 2 from J, leaving 10 bases between them. DNA for the CDR3: TGTGCCAGCAGTCACGGGGAGACTGGGGCCAACGTCCTGACTTTC. It is translated as CASSHGETGANVLTF.

The chain joins TRBV29-1 to TRBJ2-7, with D unresolved. Germline-derived CDR1 and CDR2 are SQVTM and ANQGSEA. V was trimmed by 2 bases and J by 2 bases, leaving 7 bases between them. The CDR3 is made up of 12 amino acids. The CDR3, as DNA: TGCAGCGTTGAAATGCCGGCCTACGAGCAGTACTTC. This translates into CSVEMPAYEQYF.

The rearrangement uses TRBV2 and TRBJ1-4; 7 positions agree with TRBD1. The CDR3 is made up of 15 amino acids. V was clipped by 6 bases and J by 10 bases; unmatched bases: 14. CDR1 SNHLY and CDR2 FYNNEI come from the germline V gene. DNA of the CDR3: TGTGCCAGCAGCCCAGGGGGGATCGCTTATGGAAAACTGTTTTTT. Translating it yields CASSPGGIAYGKLFF. The full variable domain, rest sourced from reference TRBV2 and TRBJ1-4, is EPEVTQTPSHQVTQMGQEVILRCVPISNHLYFYWYRQILGQKVEFLVSFYNNEISEKSEIFDDQFSVERPDGSNFTLKIRSTKLEDSAMYFCASSPGGIAYGKLFFGSGTQLSVL.

This chain connects TRBV7-3 to TRBJ2-5; 8 positions agree with TRBD2. The J segment lost 2 bases and the V segment lost 0 bases, leaving 5 bases of the junction unmatched. There are 16 residues in the CDR3. Germline CDR1 is SGHTA and CDR2 is FQGTGA. The CDR3 sequence is CASSLTMRGGQETQYF. The DNA of the CDR3 is TGTGCCAGCAGCTTAACCATGCGCGGGGGGCAAGAGACCCAGTACTTC.

The chain is built from TRBV7-2 and TRBJ2-1; TRBD1 matches 8 bases. In germline, CDR1 is SGHTA, CDR2 FQGNSA. The junction had 8 bases not matched to a gene; V was cut back by 1 base and J by 9 bases. The CDR3 has 15 amino acids. The CDR3 coding sequence is TGTGCCAGCAGCTTAGATGGGGGACAGGTGGGTGAGCAGTTCTTC. Translation: CASSLDGGQVGEQFF.

The gene calls are TRBV18 and TRBJ2-1; D is possibly TRBD1 (6 bases). This CDR3 region has 16 residues. Germline CDR1 reads KGHSH; CDR2 reads LQKENI. The V and J ends lost 1 base and 1 base respectively, with 11 bases between them. The CDR3 nucleotides are TGTGCCAGCTCACCACAGGTAGACAGGTCCTACAATGAGCAGTTCTTC. Translated: CASSPQVDRSYNEQFF.

This clone was seen only a few times. The chain couples TRBV6-5 to TRBJ1-5; D remains ambiguous. CDR1 MNHEY and CDR2 SVGAGI come from the germline V gene. The germline V and J ends were trimmed by 2 bases and 2 bases, with 4 bases remaining between them. The CDR3 is 13 residues long. The CDR3 region has the DNA TGTGCCAGCAGTTACACTGGCAATCAGCCCCAGCATTTT. Residues: CASSYTGNQPQHF.

The count of this clone is one. The chain has TRBV7-6 and TRBJ1-1; no definite D call. Between the trimmed V and J ends, which lost 4 bases and 1 base, there was a span of 7 bases. Germline lookup yields CDR1 SGHVS and CDR2 FNYEAQ. The CDR3 is 13 amino acids. The CDR3 spells CASSSSGNTEAFF. In nucleotides, the CDR3 is TGTGCCAGCAGCTCCTCGGGGAACACTGAAGCTTTCTTT.

The chain has TRBV7-9 and TRBJ2-5; 8 bases are a match to TRBD1. The DNA end favors TRBJ2-7, so the J call may be wrong. Germline CDR1 reads SEHNR; CDR2 reads FQNEAQ (reference sequence). The CDR3 contains 14 residues. In nucleotides, the CDR3 is TGTGCCAGCAGCTTCACAGGGGGGTTCAACGAGCAGTACTTC. As protein: CASSFTGGFNEQYF.

The J gene is TRBJ1-2, the V gene TRBV29-1, with TRBD1 as a possible D gene (6 bases). V was clipped by 2 bases and J by 3 bases, with 22 bases between them. The CDR3 contains 17 residues. The germline V gene has CDR1 SQVTM and CDR2 ANQGSEA. CDR3 residues: CSVERPNPRGKDYGYTF. CDR3 nucleotide sequence: TGCAGCGTTGAACGACCCAACCCCAGGGGAAAAGACTATGGCTACACCTTC.

The V gene is TRBV9, the J gene TRBJ2-1; 7 bases map to TRBD2. The V gene's germline CDR1 is SGDLS and CDR2 YYNGEE. The junction had 5 bases not matched to a gene; V was cut back by 7 bases and J by 1 base. The CDR3 is 14 residues long. CDR3 sequence (DNA): TGTGCCAGCGGGCGGGAGAGTTCCTACAATGAGCAGTTCTTC. This gives the protein CASGRESSYNEQFF.

The chain uses TRBV19 and TRBJ1-5; D is uncertain. This CDR3 comprises 12 residues. CDR1 is LNHDA, CDR2 SQIVND, per germline (reference sequence). V gave up 6 bases and J gave up 8 bases, with 11 bases separating them. The CDR3 spells CASRIPGKPQHF. The CDR3 nucleotides read TGTGCCAGTAGGATTCCCGGGAAGCCCCAGCATTTT. Combining the CDR3 with reference TRBV19 and TRBJ1-5 gives the whole variable domain DGGITQSPKYLFRKEGQNVTLSCEQNLNHDAMYWYRQDPGQGLRLIYYSQIVNDFQKGDIAEGYSVSREKKESFPLTVTSAQKNPTAFYLCASRIPGKPQHFGDGTRLSIL.

V and J are TRBV5-6 and TRBJ2-7; D is possibly TRBD1 (6 bases). V lost 7 bases to trimming and J lost 3 bases, with 20 bases between them. The CDR3 length is 15 residues. Germline CDR1 reads SGHDT; CDR2 reads YYEEEE. The CDR3 nucleotides read TGTGCCAGCTCCTTGGGGGCAGGGATACTCTACGAGCAGTACTTC. Its translation: CASSLGAGILYEQYF.

The CDR3 is CASSLGGQGGNEQFF. CDR3 sequence (DNA): TGTGCCAGCAGTTTAGGGGGACAGGGGGGCAATGAGCAGTTCTTC. The rearrangement links TRBV28 to TRBJ2-1; 11 bases match TRBD1. The CDR3 has 15 residues. From germline, CDR1 is MDHEN and CDR2 SYDVKM. Trimming at V came to 2 bases and at J to 6 bases, leaving 3 bases not matched to a gene. The full variable domain, completed using reference TRBV28 and TRBJ2-1, is DVKVTQSSRYLVKRTGEKVFLECVQDMDHENMFWYRQDPGLGLRLIYFSYDVKMKEKGDIPEGYSVSREKKERFSLILESASTNQTSMYLCASSLGGQGGNEQFFGPGTRLTVL.

V gene TRBV9 combines with J gene TRBJ2-3, with D tentatively TRBD1 (5 bases). Trimming shortened V by 0 bases and J by 2 bases, and 7 bases separated the two germline ends. The germline CDR1 and CDR2 sequences are SGDLS and YYNGEE. The CDR3 totals 14 residues. CDR3 DNA sequence: TGTGCCAGCAGCGTAGAGGGGATCACAGATACGCAGTATTTT. Translating it yields CASSVEGITDTQYF.

This clone was observed a few times. The genes are TRBV5-1 and TRBJ1-3, with TRBD1 matching 8 bases. Trimming took 2 bases from V and 0 from J; bases not matched to a gene: 1. CDR3 length: 15 residues. Per germline, CDR1 SGHRS and CDR2 YFSETQ. In DNA, the CDR3 is TGCGCCAGCAGCTTCGACAGGGGCTCTGGAAACACCATATATTTT. This encodes CASSFDRGSGNTIYF.

The chain recombines TRBV29-1 with TRBJ2-1, with 9 bases matching TRBD2. This CDR3 comprises 14 residues. In germline, CDR1 is SQVTM, CDR2 ANQGSEA. The ends lost 3 bases at V and 9 bases at J; junction bases unmatched: 9. The CDR3 loop reads CSVDRLAGFGEQFF. The DNA for the CDR3 is TGCAGCGTTGATAGGCTAGCGGGATTTGGTGAGCAGTTCTTC.

The chain joins TRBV9 to TRBJ2-2; the D gene is possibly TRBD1 (6 bases). Looked up from germline, CDR1 is SGDLS and CDR2 is YYNGEE. This CDR3 is built from 16 residues. V lost 3 bases to trimming and J lost 6 bases, with 18 bases between them. CDR3 DNA sequence: TGTGCCAGCAGCGACCCGGGACACTTCGAGGCCGGGGAGCTGTTTTTT. Amino acids: CASSDPGHFEAGELFF.